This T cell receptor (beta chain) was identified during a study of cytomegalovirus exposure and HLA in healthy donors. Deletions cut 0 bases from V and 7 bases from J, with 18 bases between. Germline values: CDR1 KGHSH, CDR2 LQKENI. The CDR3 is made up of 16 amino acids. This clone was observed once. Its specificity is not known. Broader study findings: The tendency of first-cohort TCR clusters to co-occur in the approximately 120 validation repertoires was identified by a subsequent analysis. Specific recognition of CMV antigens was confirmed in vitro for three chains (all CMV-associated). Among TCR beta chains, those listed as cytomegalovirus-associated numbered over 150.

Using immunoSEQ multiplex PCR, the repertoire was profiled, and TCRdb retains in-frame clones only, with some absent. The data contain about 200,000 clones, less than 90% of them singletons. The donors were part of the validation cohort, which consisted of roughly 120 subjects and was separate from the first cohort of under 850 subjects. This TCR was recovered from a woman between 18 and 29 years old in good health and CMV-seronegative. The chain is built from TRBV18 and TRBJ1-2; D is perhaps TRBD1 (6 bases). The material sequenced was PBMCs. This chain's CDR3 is CASSPPTGAVLGGYTF. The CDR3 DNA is TGTGCCAGCTCACCACCCACGGGGGCGGTATTGGGTGGCTACACCTTC. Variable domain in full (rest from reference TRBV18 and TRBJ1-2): NAGVMQNPRHLVRRRGQEARLRCSPMKGHSHVYWYRQLPEEGLKFMVYLQKENIIDESGMPKERFSAEFPKEGPSILRIQQVVRGDSAAYFCASSPPTGAVLGGYTFGSGTRLTVV.